The rows below give T cell receptor beta chains drawn from one sample of a study of blood T cell repertoires in COVID-19. The table came from immunoSEQ multiplex PCR; TCRdb's copy has only in-frame clones and leaves some out. Seen here are 100,000 or so clones, about three quarters observed once, and the top ten hold 14%. Sample: peripheral blood. These receptors originate from a woman of 80 years or more with acute or convalescent COVID-19. Both conserved end residues are part of each CDR3. The D gene is left open where the match is weak. Size tells how often a clone was seen (once, few, many) or the class of an expanded clone, and some rows leave it out.

TRBV6-4	once	NA	TRBJ2-7	TGTGCCAGCAGTGACTTACAGGGTCCCTACGAGCAGTACTTC	CASSDLQGPYEQYF
TRBV5-1	NA	TRBD1	TRBJ1-2	TGCGCCAGCAGCTTGACAGGGGTGGGAAGGGATGGCTACACCTTC	CASSLTGVGRDGYTF
TRBV13	NA	NA	TRBJ1-3	TGTGCCAGCAGCTTTGTTCAGACTGGAAACACCATATATTTT	CASSFVQTGNTIYF
TRBV6-2/TRBV6-3	NA	NA	TRBJ1-5	TGTGCCAGCAGTTATTTCGACAATAGCAATCAGCCCCAGCATTTT	CASSYFDNSNQPQHF
TRBV6-6	NA	TRBD1	TRBJ1-4	TGTGCCAGCAGTCCCCCGGGGACAGGGGACGAAAAACTGTTTTTT	CASSPPGTGDEKLFF
TRBV6-2/TRBV6-3	few	NA	TRBJ2-7	TGTGCCAGCAGTTACATCAACTACGAGCAGTACTTC	CASSYINYEQYF
TRBV21-1	NA	NA	TRBJ2-1	TGTGCCAGCAGCAAAGCCCGACTAGCGGGGGGTTACGGCTCCTACAATGAGCAGTTCTTC	CASSKARLAGGYGSYNEQFF
TRBV5-1	NA	NA	TRBJ1-1	TGCGCCAGCAGCTCAACCGGGACACCGAACACTGAAGCTTTCTTT	CASSSTGTPNTEAFF
TRBV7-9	NA	NA	TRBJ1-5	TGTGCCAGCAGCTCCTACCTGTCGGCCCAGCATTTT	CASSSYLSAQHF
TRBV12-5	few	TRBD1	TRBJ1-2	TGTGCTAGTGGTTTCCCGGGACAGCGAAACACCTTC	CASGFPGQRNTF
TRBV5-4	few	NA	TRBJ2-5	TGTGCCAGCAGCTTGGTTGTGGCGGGGCAAGAGACCCAGTACTTC	CASSLVVAGQETQYF
TRBV18	NA	NA	TRBJ1-2	TGTGCCAGCTCACACCTGAACAGGAACTATGGCTACACCTTC	CASSHLNRNYGYTF
TRBV11-2	NA	TRBD1	TRBJ2-7	TGTGCCAGCAGCCTCCGGGACAGAGGGCCCTACGAGCAGTACTTC	CASSLRDRGPYEQYF
TRBV6-2/TRBV6-3	NA	NA	TRBJ2-3	TGTGCCAGCAGTTACTCAGCACGCACAGATACGCAGTATTTT	CASSYSARTDTQYF
TRBV7-2	NA	NA	TRBJ1-2	TGTGCCAGCAGCCCCCAGGGACAATTTTCCTTTTATTCTGGCTACACCTTC	CASSPQGQFSFYSGYTF
TRBV18	NA	NA	TRBJ2-3	TGTGCCAGCTCACCATGGGCGGGGCGAGGCACAGATACGCAGTATTTT	CASSPWAGRGTDTQYF
TRBV2	NA	NA	TRBJ1-1	TGTGCCAGCAGTGAAGACGGACATCACGAAGCTTTCTTT	CASSEDGHHEAFF
TRBV6-2/TRBV6-3	NA	NA	TRBJ2-2	TGTGCCAGCAGTCAACCTCCTGGAGGGGCCAACACCGGGGAGCTGTTTTTT	CASSQPPGGANTGELFF
TRBV29-1	NA	NA	TRBJ2-7	TGCAGTGTCAAGCCAGGGTCAGGGGAGCAGTACTTC	CSVKPGSGEQYF
TRBV6-6	NA	NA	TRBJ1-1	TGTGCCAGCAGTTATATGAACACTGAAGCTTTCTTT	CASSYMNTEAFF
TRBV24-1	NA	NA	TRBJ1-2	TGTGCCCCGAGCCGGGGGGCCTATGGCTACACCTTC	CAPSRGAYGYTF
TRBV19	NA	TRBD1	TRBJ1-6	TGTGCCAGTAGTATTTTCAGGACAGGTGATTCACCCCTCCACTTT	CASSIFRTGDSPLHF
TRBV4-2	NA	TRBD1	TRBJ1-4	TGTGCCAGCAGCCAAAACCGGGACAGGGTCGGGTTAACTAATGAAAAACTGTTTTTT	CASSQNRDRVGLTNEKLFF
TRBV5-1	NA	NA	TRBJ2-6	TGCGCCAGCAGCTTGGATCGGGGTGTCCTGACTTTC	CASSLDRGVLTF
TRBV10-3	few	NA	TRBJ1-2	TGTGCCATCAGTGGGGGCCCGAGGCTGAATAACTATGGCTACACCTTC	CAISGGPRLNNYGYTF
TRBV7-9	NA	NA	TRBJ2-7	TGTGCCAGCGGGACACCACGCGAGCAGTACTTC	CASGTPREQYF
TRBV5-5	few	TRBD1	TRBJ1-2	TGTGCCAGCAGCTTCTCGACAGGGGGCAGCTATGGCTACACCTTC	CASSFSTGGSYGYTF
TRBV7-2	NA	NA	TRBJ2-3	TGTGCCAGCAGCTTAGAGAGGAGCTTTCGGACGCAGTATTTT	CASSLERSFRTQYF
TRBV24-1	NA	NA	TRBJ2-5	TGTGCCACCAGTGATCATACAGGGCTAAGGGAGACCCAGTACTTC	CATSDHTGLRETQYF
TRBV28	once	NA	TRBJ1-1	TGTGCCAGCAGTTTATTTGGCAGTGAAGCTTTCTTT	CASSLFGSEAFF
TRBV20-1	NA	NA	TRBJ1-3	TGCAGTGCTAGTTATGGAAACACCATATATTTT	CSASYGNTIYF
TRBV18	NA	TRBD2	TRBJ2-1	TGTGCCAGCTCACTAGCGGGGGGGCAGTACAATGAGCAGTTCTTC	CASSLAGGQYNEQFF
TRBV21-1	NA	NA	TRBJ1-3	TGTGCCAGCAGCAAAATACTATTTTGGCGTCTCTCTGGAAACACCATATATTTT	CASSKILFWRLSGNTIYF
TRBV21-1	NA	NA	TRBJ2-2	TGTGCCAGCAGCGCTCTAGCGGGGGACAACACCGGGGAGCTGTTTTTT	CASSALAGDNTGELFF
TRBV6-1	few	NA	TRBJ1-4	TGTGCCAGCAGTGAAGCGACAACAGAAGAAAAACTGTTTTTT	CASSEATTEEKLFF
TRBV7-9	NA	TRBD1	TRBJ2-3	TGTGCCAGCAGCATAACCGGGACAGGGCCCACAGATACGCAGTATTTT	CASSITGTGPTDTQYF
TRBV10-3	NA	NA	TRBJ1-1	TGTGCCATCAGCTTCAGGGAACCGAGCACTGAAGCTTTCTTT	CAISFREPSTEAFF
TRBV28	NA	NA	TRBJ1-5	TGTGCCAGCACGCAGATAGACAGCTTCAATCAGCCCCAGCATTTT	CASTQIDSFNQPQHF
TRBV27	NA	TRBD1	TRBJ1-1	TGTGCCAGCAGCTCCTGGGGGACAGGGAACACTGAAGCTTTCTTT	CASSSWGTGNTEAFF
TRBV4-1	NA	TRBD1	TRBJ1-1	TGCGCCAGCAGCCAAGATCTGTTTTGGAGGGAACAGGGGGCGCGGACTGAAGCTTTCTTT	CASSQDLFWREQGARTEAFF
TRBV5-6	NA	TRBD1	TRBJ2-1	TGTGCCAGCAGCTTGTACGGGACAGGGTCCTACAATGAGCAGTTCTTC	CASSLYGTGSYNEQFF
TRBV7-2	NA	TRBD1	TRBJ2-1	TGTGCCAGCAGGCCCGGGGGACAGGGGAGAAATGAGCAGTTCTTC	CASRPGGQGRNEQFF
TRBV5-4	NA	NA	TRBJ2-5	TGTGCCAGCAGCTCGACTAGTTTCGCGACCCAGTACTTC	CASSSTSFATQYF
TRBV28	NA	NA	TRBJ2-1	TGTGCCAGCAGTCGGCGGGCTTCCTACAATGAGCAGTTCTTC	CASSRRASYNEQFF
TRBV15	NA	NA	TRBJ2-3	TGTGCCACCAGCAGAAAGATGGGGGGGCCCACAGATACGCAGTATTTT	CATSRKMGGPTDTQYF
TRBV7-2	NA	TRBD1	TRBJ1-5	TGTGCCAGCAGCTTAGCGAGGGGGCGTCAGCCCCAGCATTTT	CASSLARGRQPQHF
TRBV12-3/TRBV12-4	once	NA	TRBJ1-2	TGTGCCAGCAGTTCACGACAAAACTATGGCTACACCTTC	CASSSRQNYGYTF
TRBV5-6	few	NA	TRBJ1-5	TGTGCCAGCAGCCTTGGAAGGGGAAATCGCAATCAGCCCCAGCATTTT	CASSLGRGNRNQPQHF
TRBV2	few	NA	TRBJ1-2	TGTGCCAGCAGTGAGTCGCAGGGCTATGGCTACACCTTC	CASSESQGYGYTF
TRBV18	NA	TRBD1	TRBJ1-1	TGTGCCAGCTCATCGGGACAGGGGAGCACTGAAGCTTTCTTT	CASSSGQGSTEAFF
TRBV21-1	once	NA	TRBJ1-5	TGTGCCAGCAGCAAACCCCGCCAGTCCTATCAGCCCCAGCATTTT	CASSKPRQSYQPQHF
TRBV19	NA	TRBD1	TRBJ1-2	TGTGCCAGTAGTTTGGACAGGGTAAACTATGGCTACACCTTC	CASSLDRVNYGYTF
TRBV11-2	NA	NA	TRBJ1-3	TGTGCCAGCAGCTGGTCAGGGGTTAACTCTGGAAACACCATATATTTT	CASSWSGVNSGNTIYF
TRBV12-3/TRBV12-4	many	NA	TRBJ1-6	TGTGCCAGCAGTTCCAAGGGGAATTCACCCCTCCACTTT	CASSSKGNSPLHF
TRBV12-2	many	NA	TRBJ2-7	TGTGCAAAGAGTGGAGGGGCCCGGGGCGAGCAGTACTTC	CAKSGGARGEQYF